This entry is about one TCR beta chain. Its target is not known. This entry comes from a study of T-cell memory formation after mild COVID-19. Study-wide background: TCR clusters largely stayed donor specific.

Findings of the study overall: Shrinking CD4+ clones resided mostly in CM and EM, and CD8+ ones in EMRA. There was a balanced CD4/CD8 profile in clones contracting day 15 to 85, and later expanders leaned CD4+. Pre-infection memory contained some responding clones, which suggested that cross-reactive memory had joined.

TCRdb re-called the 5' RACE reads with MiXCR, one entry per CDR3 protein. The data contain about 140,000 distinct CDR3 sequences, approximately 6% of them singletons. V gave up 1 base and J gave up 0 bases, with 10 bases separating them. The CDR3 spans 16 residues. Germline assignment: CDR1 KGHSH and CDR2 LQKENI. Sequencing used PBMCs or a T cell subset sorted from them (not recorded which). This rearrangement joins TRBV18 to TRBJ1-3; D is uncertain. The receptor's source is an adult woman who had mild COVID-19 (a few samples of this study predate the infection). Cell type and time point are not known. The CDR3 sequence: CASSPQLTGSGNTIYF. The CDR3 region has the DNA TGTGCCAGCTCACCACAACTTACGGGCTCTGGAAACACCATATATTTT.